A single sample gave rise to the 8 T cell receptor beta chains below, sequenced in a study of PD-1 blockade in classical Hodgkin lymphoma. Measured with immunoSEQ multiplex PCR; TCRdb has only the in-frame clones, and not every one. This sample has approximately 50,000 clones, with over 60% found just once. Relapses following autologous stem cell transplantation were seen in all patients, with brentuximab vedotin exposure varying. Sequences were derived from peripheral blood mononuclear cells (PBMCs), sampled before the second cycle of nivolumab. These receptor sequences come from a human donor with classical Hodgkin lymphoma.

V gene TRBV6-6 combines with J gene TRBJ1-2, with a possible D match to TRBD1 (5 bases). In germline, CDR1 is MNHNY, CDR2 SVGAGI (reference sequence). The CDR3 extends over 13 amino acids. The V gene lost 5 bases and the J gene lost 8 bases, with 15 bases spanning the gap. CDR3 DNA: TGTGCCAGCAGTACCCCTTCGGAGGGGGGCTACACCTTC. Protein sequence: CASSTPSEGGYTF.

The CDR3 region is CASSASSGPPYEQYF. In DNA form, the CDR3 reads TGTGCCAGCAGTGCGTCTAGCGGTCCTCCCTACGAGCAGTACTTC. The chain recombines TRBV2 with TRBJ2-7; 7 bases are shared with TRBD2. The CDR3 runs to 15 residues. Germline V gene lookup returns CDR1 SNHLY and CDR2 FYNNEI. Trimming took 4 bases from V and 2 from J; bases not matched to a gene: 8.

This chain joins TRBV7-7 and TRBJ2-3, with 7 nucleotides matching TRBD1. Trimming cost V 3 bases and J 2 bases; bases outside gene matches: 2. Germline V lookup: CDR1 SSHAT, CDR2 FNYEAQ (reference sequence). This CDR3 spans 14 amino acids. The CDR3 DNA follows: TGTGCCAGCAGCTTGGGACAGTACACAGATACGCAGTATTTT. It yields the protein CASSLGQYTDTQYF. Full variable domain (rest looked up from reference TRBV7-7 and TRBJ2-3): GAGVSQSPRYKVTKRGQDVTLRCDPISSHATLYWYQQALGQGPEFLTYFNYEAQPDKSGLPSDRFSAERPEGSISTLTIQRTEQRDSAMYRCASSLGQYTDTQYFGPGTRLTVL.

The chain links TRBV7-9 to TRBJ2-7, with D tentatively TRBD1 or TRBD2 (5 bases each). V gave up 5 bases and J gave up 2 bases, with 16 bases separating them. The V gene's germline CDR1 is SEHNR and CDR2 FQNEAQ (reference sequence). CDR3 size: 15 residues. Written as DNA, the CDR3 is TGTGCCAGCAGCCTGCTCAGCCAGGGACCCTACGAGCAGTACTTC. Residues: CASSLLSQGPYEQYF.

The CDR3 sequence is CASSLALGLDTQYF. The CDR3 bases are TGCGCCAGCAGCTTGGCCTTGGGCTTAGATACGCAGTATTTT. The chain employs TRBV5-1 and TRBJ2-3; D remains ambiguous. Germline-derived CDR1 and CDR2 are SGHRS and YFSETQ. The CDR3 spans 14 residues. V was shortened by 0 bases and J by 5 bases, with 10 bases between the two germline ends.

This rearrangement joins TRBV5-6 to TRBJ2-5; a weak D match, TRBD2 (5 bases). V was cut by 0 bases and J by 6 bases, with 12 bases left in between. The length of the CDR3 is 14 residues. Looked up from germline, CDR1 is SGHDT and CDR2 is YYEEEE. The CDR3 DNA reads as TGTGCCAGCAGCTTGGCGGCTAGCAAAAAGACCCAGTACTTC. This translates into CASSLAASKKTQYF. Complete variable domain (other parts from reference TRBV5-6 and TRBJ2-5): DAGVTQSPTHLIKTRGQQVTLRCSPKSGHDTVSWYQQALGQGPQFIFQYYEEEERQRGNFPDRFSGHQFPNYSSELNVNALLLGDSALYLCASSLAASKKTQYFGPGTRLLVL.

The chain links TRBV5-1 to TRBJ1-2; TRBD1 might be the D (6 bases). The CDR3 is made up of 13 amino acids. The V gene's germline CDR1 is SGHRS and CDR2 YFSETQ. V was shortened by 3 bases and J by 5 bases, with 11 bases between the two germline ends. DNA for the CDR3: TGCGCCAGCAGCTCCGAGGGGGAATATGGCTACACCTTC. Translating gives CASSSEGEYGYTF.

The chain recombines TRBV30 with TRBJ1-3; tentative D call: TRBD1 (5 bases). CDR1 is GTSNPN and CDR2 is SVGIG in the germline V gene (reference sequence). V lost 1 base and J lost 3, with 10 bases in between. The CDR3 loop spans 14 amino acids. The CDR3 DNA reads TGTGCCTGGAGTGCAGGGTCCTTTGGAAACACCATATATTTT. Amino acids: CAWSAGSFGNTIYF.